This TCR beta chain is drawn from a study of Ad26.COV2.S vaccination and SARS-CoV-2 variants (dated by TCRdb to 2020 to 2023). The study in broad terms: Vaccine-arm donors were drawn from COV1001, a multicentre, randomized, double-blind, placebo-controlled phase I-IIa trial of Ad26.COV2.S in healthy adults. The TCR-sequenced set comprised about 32 samples: some 19 Ad26.COV2.S vaccine recipients, 5 placebo recipients and 8 SARS-CoV-2 convalescent individuals. Ad26.COV2.S was given intramuscularly at 5x10^10 or 1x10^11 viral particles, as a single shot or as two shots 56 days apart. Investigators remained blinded to trial group allocation during experiments and outcome assessment. Participants in the trial were split at random into five groups of five each, receiving low-dose or high-dose Ad26.COV2.S once or twice, or else placebo on both occasions. TCRbeta repertoire sequencing was used to assess the specificity and breadth of SARS-CoV-2-reactive T cell receptors after Ad26.COV2.S vaccination.

With regard to this clone: This clone's antigen is unknown. At one boundary the junction diverges from the germline segment, which might be a read error.

The CDR3 goes from the cysteine to the phenylalanine over 15 residues. The read is trimmed to its CDR3 DNA, 45 bases read in frame from base 1. CDR1 and CDR2 are drawn from the germline V gene (reference sequence): SSHAT, FNYEAQ. What the study reported, not specific to this receptor: Substantial breadth of spike-specific CD8+ and CD4+ T cell responses was reported after vaccination. The study was not powered for comparison of responses between vaccine doses or regimens. Ad26.COV2.S recipients had higher spike-specific TCR breadth than placebo recipients (P = 0.0014). Vaccine and placebo recipients had comparable non-spike TCR breadth, which fits with the vaccine containing only spike. It was noted by the authors that total T cell responses may have been underestimated by the TCR breadth and depth analyses.

The treatment or condition label, as the study defines it: about 20 received Ad26.COV2.S at low or high dose, single or two shots; roughly 5 received placebo; per-sample allocation not given. For vaccine and placebo recipients, repertoires were sequenced using samples collected on day 63 after the first injection. Cohort 1b enrolled roughly 25 adults aged 18-55 years at a single site in Boston, USA, between 29 July and 7 August 2020. Ad26.COV2.S was a replication-incompetent adenovirus type 26 vector that expressed a prefusion-stabilized SARS-CoV-2 spike protein derived from the original Wuhan strain. The immunoSEQ Assay was the method used to sequence TCRbeta CDR3 regions. After extraction, genomic DNA underwent amplification by bias-controlled multiplex PCR, followed by high-throughput sequencing. The original pipeline was this. To quantify the absolute abundance of each unique TCRbeta CDR3 region, sequences were collapsed and filtered. T cell fraction was estimated by normalizing TCRbeta template counts to usable DNA, with usable DNA measured through amplification of reference genes found in all nucleated cells. Repertoire TCRs were annotated as SARS-CoV-2-specific when V gene, CDR3 amino acid sequence and J gene were exactly matched to a known reactive TCR set. The reference SARS-CoV-2 TCR set came from MIRA and was filtered for enrichment in COVID-19-positive ImmuneCODE repertoires, removing public or cross-reactive TCRs. Drawing on the MIRA antigens, annotated TCRs were analysed further at the level of specific ORF or position within ORF. Breadth was defined as the number of annotated unique rearrangements divided by the total number of unique productive rearrangements, and depth was defined as the summed frequency of the annotated unique rearrangements. Two-sided Wilcoxon rank-sum tests were applied when comparing TCR breadth between groups. Imported from immuneACCESS, the table was reduced by TCRdb to in-frame sequences with V and J called. These copies leave out some clones; in studies compared against another copy, an unresolved V gene accounts for under half, and the cause of the remainder is not known. D and trimming were read from the DNA, whereas the V and J calls and clone size are those reported in that table. This sample has about 400,000 clones in its table, and over 75% of those were observed once. Together, the top ten hold around 2% of the sample.

The receptor was isolated from a person aged 18-65 years who received the Ad26.COV2.S COVID-19 vaccine or a placebo. The rearranged chain carries TRBV7-7 and TRBJ2-6, with the D gene uncertain. Sequences were derived from peripheral blood, sampled in a trial of Ad26.COV2.S vaccine versus placebo. Read as DNA, the sequence is TGTGCTAGCAGCATGGGATTCTCTGGGGCCAACGTCCTGACTTTC. Its protein reads: CASSMGFSGANVLTF.